A selection of T cell receptor beta chains follows, all from one sample in a study of T cell changes during pregnancy in multiple sclerosis. TCRdb keeps only in-frame clones here, not all; method: immunoSEQ multiplex PCR. The sample has 100,000 or so clones; 80% to 95% are singletons. The sequencing used peripheral blood, collected after pregnancy. The receptors here all came from a female donor with multiple sclerosis, enrolled in a pregnancy study. CDR3s include the opening cysteine and the closing phenylalanine or tryptophan. D genes are given only for firm matches. The size entry is marked missing in some rows and otherwise reads once, few, many or a size class.

j_call	d_call	clone_size	v_call	cdr3_nt	cdr3_aa
TRBJ2-3	TRBD2	.	TRBV4-1	TGCGCCAGCAGCCAAGGTAGCGGGGGCCGCACAGATACGCAGTATTTT	CASSQGSGGRTDTQYF
TRBJ1-5	.	.	TRBV6-1	TGTGCCAGCAGTGAATGGGCTTGGGGGACTCCTCAGCCCCAGCATTTT	CASSEWAWGTPQPQHF
TRBJ1-1	.	.	TRBV13	TGTGCCAGCAGCTTAGTGCCGGCGGGGAGGGCTGAAGCTTTCTTT	CASSLVPAGRAEAFF
TRBJ2-7	TRBD1	.	TRBV5-6	TGTGCCAGCAGCTTCACAGGGGGCGAGCAGTACTTC	CASSFTGGEQYF
TRBJ2-3	TRBD2	.	TRBV13	TGTGCCAGCAGCTATGGGAGGGTAGCGGCCAACGCCCCAGATACGCAGTATTTT	CASSYGRVAANAPDTQYF
TRBJ2-3	TRBD2	.	TRBV7-8	TGTGCCAGCAGCTTATTGCCGGGGGGGCATGCAGATACGCAGTATTTT	CASSLLPGGHADTQYF
TRBJ2-5	.	.	TRBV7-3	TGTGCCAGCAGCCCCTCGGGTGGATTAGAGACCCAGTACTTC	CASSPSGGLETQYF
TRBJ1-1	.	.	TRBV15	TGTGCCACCAGCAGAGGGGCAGAGAATTGGAACACTGAAGCTTTCTTT	CATSRGAENWNTEAFF
TRBJ2-3	TRBD2	.	TRBV13	TGTGCCAGCAGCGGACTAGCGGGGGCCTCCACAGATACGCAGTATTTT	CASSGLAGASTDTQYF
TRBJ2-3	.	.	TRBV7-2	TGTGCCAGCAGCTCCGTCCGGGACTTTGACACAGATACGCAGTATTTT	CASSSVRDFDTDTQYF
TRBJ2-2	.	.	TRBV6-1	TGTGCCAGCACAGGGTTCCGGCCGAACACCGGGGAGCTGTTTTTT	CASTGFRPNTGELFF
TRBJ2-7	TRBD1	once	TRBV15	TGTGCCACCAGCAGATCGGGACAGGGGGCGTGGGAGCAGTACTTC	CATSRSGQGAWEQYF
TRBJ2-7	TRBD1	.	TRBV19	TGTGCCAGTAGTATCACCGACAGGGGGTCGGACGAGCAGTACTTC	CASSITDRGSDEQYF
TRBJ2-6	.	.	TRBV15	TGTGCCACCAGCATAGACGTTTCTGGGGCCAACGTCCTGACTTTC	CATSIDVSGANVLTF
TRBJ1-1	.	.	TRBV18	TGTGCCAGCTCACCGGGAGGTGATGAAGCTTTCTTT	CASSPGGDEAFF
TRBJ2-2	.	.	TRBV5-1	TGCGCCAGCAGCTTGGCCGTCGAGACCGGGGAGCTGTTTTTT	CASSLAVETGELFF
TRBJ2-1	TRBD2	.	TRBV13	TGTGCCAGCAGCACACAAAAACTAGCGGGGGGCCTTCATGAGCAGTTCTTC	CASSTQKLAGGLHEQFF
TRBJ1-6	.	.	TRBV7-3	TGTGCCAGCAGTAAAGACAGGTGGGGAGATTCACCCCTCCACTTT	CASSKDRWGDSPLHF
TRBJ2-7	.	.	TRBV7-7	TGTGCTAGCAGCCCAAAATTGGGGGGGCGTTACGAGCAGTACTTC	CASSPKLGGRYEQYF
TRBJ1-2	TRBD1	.	TRBV18	TGTGCCAGCTCACCGGACAGGCAGTATGGCTACACCTTC	CASSPDRQYGYTF